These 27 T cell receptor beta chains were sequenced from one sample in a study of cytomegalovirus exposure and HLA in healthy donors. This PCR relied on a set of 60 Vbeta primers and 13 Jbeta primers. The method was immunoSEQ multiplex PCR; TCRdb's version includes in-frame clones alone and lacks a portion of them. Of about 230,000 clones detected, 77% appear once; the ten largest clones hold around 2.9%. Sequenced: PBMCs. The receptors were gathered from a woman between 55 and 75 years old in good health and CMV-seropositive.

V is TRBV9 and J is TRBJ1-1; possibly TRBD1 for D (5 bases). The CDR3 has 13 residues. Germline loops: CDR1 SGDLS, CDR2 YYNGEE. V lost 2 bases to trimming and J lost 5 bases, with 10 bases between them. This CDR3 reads CASSVNTGTEAFF. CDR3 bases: TGTGCCAGCAGCGTTAACACAGGTACTGAAGCTTTCTTT. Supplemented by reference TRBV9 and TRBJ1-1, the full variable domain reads DSGVTQTPKHLITATGQRVTLRCSPRSGDLSVYWYQQSLDQGLQFLIQYYNGEERAKGNILERFSAQQFPDLHSELNLSSLELGDSALYFCASSVNTGTEAFFGQGTRLTVV.

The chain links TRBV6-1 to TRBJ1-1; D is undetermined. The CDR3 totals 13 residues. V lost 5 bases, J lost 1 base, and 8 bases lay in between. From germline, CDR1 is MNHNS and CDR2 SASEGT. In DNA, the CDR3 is TGTGCCAGCAGTTGGGGAGGGAACACTGAAGCTTTCTTT. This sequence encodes CASSWGGNTEAFF.

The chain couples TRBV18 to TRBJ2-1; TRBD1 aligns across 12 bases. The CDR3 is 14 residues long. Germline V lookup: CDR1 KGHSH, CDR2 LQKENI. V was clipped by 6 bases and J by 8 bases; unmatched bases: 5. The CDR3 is CASSSGTGGDEQFF. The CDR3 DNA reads TGTGCCAGCTCCTCCGGGACAGGGGGCGATGAGCAGTTCTTC.

The CDR3 DNA is TGTGCCAGCAGTGAAGCCCCGACTAGCGCCTACAGAGAGACCCAGTACTTC. Translation: CASSEAPTSAYRETQYF. The rearrangement uses TRBV2 and TRBJ2-5; 8 positions match TRBD2. The CDR3 is 17 amino acids. Germline trimming cut 0 bases from V and 4 bases from J; bases unmatched to any gene: 10. CDR1 and CDR2 from the germline V gene are SNHLY and FYNNEI.

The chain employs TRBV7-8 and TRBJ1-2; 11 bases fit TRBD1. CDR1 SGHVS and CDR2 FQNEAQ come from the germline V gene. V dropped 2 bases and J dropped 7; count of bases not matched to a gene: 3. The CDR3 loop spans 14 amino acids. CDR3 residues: CASSLRDRGVGYTF. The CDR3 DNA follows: TGTGCCAGCAGCTTAAGGGACAGGGGGGTTGGCTACACCTTC.

The chain's CDR3 is CASSLGRVANTGELFF. The CDR3 coding sequence is TGTGCCAGCAGCTTGGGGAGGGTGGCAAACACCGGGGAGCTGTTTTTT. The rearrangement uses TRBV5-6 and TRBJ2-2; maybe TRBD2 (6 bases). Germline CDR1 is SGHDT and CDR2 is YYEEEE. CDR3 length equals 16 residues. V dropped 0 bases and J dropped 2 bases, with 11 bases sitting between them.

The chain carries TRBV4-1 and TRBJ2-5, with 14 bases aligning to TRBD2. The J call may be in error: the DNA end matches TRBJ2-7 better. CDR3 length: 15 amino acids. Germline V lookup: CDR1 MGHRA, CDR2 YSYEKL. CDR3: CASRGLGLAGAEQYF. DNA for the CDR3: TGCGCCAGCCGAGGGTTGGGACTAGCGGGAGCCGAGCAGTACTTC.

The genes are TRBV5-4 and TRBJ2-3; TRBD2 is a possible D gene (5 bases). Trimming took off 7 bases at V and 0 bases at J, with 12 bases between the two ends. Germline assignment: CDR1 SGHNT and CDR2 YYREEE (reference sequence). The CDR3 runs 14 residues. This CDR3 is CASRGLGSTDTQYF. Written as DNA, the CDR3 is TGTGCCAGCCGGGGTTTGGGGAGCACAGATACGCAGTATTTT.

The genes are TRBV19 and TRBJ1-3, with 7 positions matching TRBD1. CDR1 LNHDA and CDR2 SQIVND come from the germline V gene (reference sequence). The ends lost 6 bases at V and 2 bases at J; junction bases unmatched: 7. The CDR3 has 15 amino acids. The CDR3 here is CASSYATGTGNTIYF. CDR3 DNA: TGTGCCAGTAGCTACGCGACAGGGACTGGAAACACCATATATTTT.

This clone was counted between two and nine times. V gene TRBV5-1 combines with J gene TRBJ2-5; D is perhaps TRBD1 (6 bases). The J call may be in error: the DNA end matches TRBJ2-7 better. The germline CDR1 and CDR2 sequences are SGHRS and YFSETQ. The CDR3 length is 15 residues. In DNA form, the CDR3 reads TGCGCCAGCAGCCGATTGGGGCAGGGGATTTACGAGCAGTACTTC. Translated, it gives CASSRLGQGIYEQYF.

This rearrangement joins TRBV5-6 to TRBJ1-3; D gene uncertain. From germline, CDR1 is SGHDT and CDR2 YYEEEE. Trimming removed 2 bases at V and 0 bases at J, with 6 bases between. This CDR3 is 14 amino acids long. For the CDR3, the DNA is TGTGCCAGCAGCTTACGAGTCTCTGGAAACACCATATATTTT. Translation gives CASSLRVSGNTIYF.

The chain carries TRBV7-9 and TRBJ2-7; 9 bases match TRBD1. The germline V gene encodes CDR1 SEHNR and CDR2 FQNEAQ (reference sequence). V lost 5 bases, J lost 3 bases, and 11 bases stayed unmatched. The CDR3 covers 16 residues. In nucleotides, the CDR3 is TGTGCCAGCAGCCCCAGTCCCGGACAGGGGCGCTACGAGCAGTACTTC. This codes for CASSPSPGQGRYEQYF. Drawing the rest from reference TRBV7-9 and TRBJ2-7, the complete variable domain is DTGVSQNPRHKITKRGQNVTFRCDPISEHNRLYWYRQTLGQGPEFLTYFQNEAQLEKSRLLSDRFSAERPKGSFSTLEIQRTEQGDSAMYLCASSPSPGQGRYEQYFGPGTRLTVT.

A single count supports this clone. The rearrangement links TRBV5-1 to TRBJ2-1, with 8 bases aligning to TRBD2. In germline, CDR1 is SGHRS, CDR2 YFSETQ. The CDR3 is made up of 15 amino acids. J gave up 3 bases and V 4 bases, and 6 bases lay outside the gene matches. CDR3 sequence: CASSTLSGSYNEQFF. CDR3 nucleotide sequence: TGCGCCAGCAGCACCCTAAGCGGGAGCTACAATGAGCAGTTCTTC.

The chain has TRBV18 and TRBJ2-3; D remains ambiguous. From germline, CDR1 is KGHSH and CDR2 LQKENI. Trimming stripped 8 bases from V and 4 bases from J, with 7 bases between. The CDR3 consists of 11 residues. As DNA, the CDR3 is TGTGCCAGCCGCTATTCAGATACGCAGTATTTT. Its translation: CASRYSDTQYF.

The CDR3 nucleotides are TGTGCCAGCAGCCCCGCGGACAGCTATGGCTACACCTTC. Its protein product is CASSPADSYGYTF. The V call is TRBV7-9, the J call TRBJ1-2, with D perhaps matching TRBD1 (6 bases). This CDR3 is 13 amino acids long. With 5 bases removed from V and 4 bases from J, the gap between germline ends came to 11 bases. Germline loops: CDR1 SEHNR, CDR2 FQNEAQ (reference sequence).

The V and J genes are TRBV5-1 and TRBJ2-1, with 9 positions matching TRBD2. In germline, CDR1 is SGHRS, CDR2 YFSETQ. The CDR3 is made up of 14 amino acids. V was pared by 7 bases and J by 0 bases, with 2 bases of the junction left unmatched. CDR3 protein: CASGGGGSYNEQFF. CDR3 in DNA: TGCGCCAGCGGCGGGGGGGGCTCCTACAATGAGCAGTTCTTC.

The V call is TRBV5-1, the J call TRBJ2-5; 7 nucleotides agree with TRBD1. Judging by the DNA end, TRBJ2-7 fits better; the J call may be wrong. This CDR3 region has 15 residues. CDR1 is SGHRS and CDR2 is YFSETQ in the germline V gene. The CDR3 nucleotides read TGCGCCAGCAGCTTGGTGTCAGGGGGAAACTACGAGCAGTACTTC. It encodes CASSLVSGGNYEQYF.

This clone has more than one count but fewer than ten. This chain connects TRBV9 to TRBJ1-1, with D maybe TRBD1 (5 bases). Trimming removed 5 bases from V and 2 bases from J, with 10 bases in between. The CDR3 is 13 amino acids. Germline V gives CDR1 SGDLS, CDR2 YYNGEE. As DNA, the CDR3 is TGTGCCAGCAGTCAGGGTCTTAACACTGAAGCTTTCTTT. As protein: CASSQGLNTEAFF.

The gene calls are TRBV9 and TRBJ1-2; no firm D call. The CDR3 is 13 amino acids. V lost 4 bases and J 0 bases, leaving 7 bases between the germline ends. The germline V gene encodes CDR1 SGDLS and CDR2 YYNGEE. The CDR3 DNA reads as TGTGCCAGCAGCATCGACACTAACTATGGCTACACCTTC. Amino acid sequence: CASSIDTNYGYTF.

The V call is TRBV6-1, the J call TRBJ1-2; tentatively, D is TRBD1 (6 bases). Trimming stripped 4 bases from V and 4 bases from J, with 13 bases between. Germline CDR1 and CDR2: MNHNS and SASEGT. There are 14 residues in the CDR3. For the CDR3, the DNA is TGTGCCAGCAGTGGACAGGCATACTTCTATGGCTACACCTTC. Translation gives CASSGQAYFYGYTF.

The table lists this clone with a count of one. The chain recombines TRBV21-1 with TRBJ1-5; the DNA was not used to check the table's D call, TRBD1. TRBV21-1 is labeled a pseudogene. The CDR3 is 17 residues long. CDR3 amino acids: CASSRPGTGRSNQPQHF. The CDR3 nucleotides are TGTGCCAGCAGCAGACCCGGGACAGGTCGGAGCAATCAGCCCCAGCATTTT.

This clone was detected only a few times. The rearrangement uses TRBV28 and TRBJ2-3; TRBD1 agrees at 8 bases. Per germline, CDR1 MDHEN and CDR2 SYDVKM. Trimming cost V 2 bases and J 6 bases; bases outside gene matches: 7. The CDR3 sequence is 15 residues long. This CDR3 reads CASSLLQGAFDTQYF. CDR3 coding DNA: TGTGCCAGCAGTTTACTCCAGGGGGCCTTCGATACGCAGTATTTT.

This chain's CDR3 is CASSQLAGVTGELFF. The CDR3 nucleotides are TGTGCCAGCAGCCAACTAGCGGGCGTCACCGGGGAGCTGTTTTTT. The genes are TRBV5-4 and TRBJ2-2, with 9 bases matching TRBD2. The germline gives CDR1 SGHNT, CDR2 YYREEE (reference sequence). There are 15 residues in the CDR3. J gave up 4 bases and V 4 bases, and 5 bases lay outside the gene matches.

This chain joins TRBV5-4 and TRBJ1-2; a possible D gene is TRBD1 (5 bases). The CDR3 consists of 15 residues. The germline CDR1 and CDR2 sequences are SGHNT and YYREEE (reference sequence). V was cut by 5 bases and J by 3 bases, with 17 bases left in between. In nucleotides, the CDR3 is TGTGCCAGCAGAAAAGTCAGGGATGTCGACTATGGCTACACCTTC. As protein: CASRKVRDVDYGYTF.

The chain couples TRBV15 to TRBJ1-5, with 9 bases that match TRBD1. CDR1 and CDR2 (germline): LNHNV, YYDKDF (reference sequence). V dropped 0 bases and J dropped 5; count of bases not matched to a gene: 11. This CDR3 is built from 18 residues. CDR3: CATSRDNRGTGTDQPQHF. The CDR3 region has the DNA TGTGCCACCAGCAGAGATAATCGCGGGACAGGGACGGATCAGCCCCAGCATTTT.

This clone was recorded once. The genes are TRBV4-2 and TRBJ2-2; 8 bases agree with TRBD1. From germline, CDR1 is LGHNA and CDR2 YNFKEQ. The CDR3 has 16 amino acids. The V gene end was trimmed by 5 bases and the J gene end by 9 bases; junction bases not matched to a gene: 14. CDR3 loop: CASSSGDRGEGRELFF. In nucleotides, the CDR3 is TGTGCCAGCAGCAGCGGAGACAGGGGAGAGGGTCGGGAGCTGTTTTTT.

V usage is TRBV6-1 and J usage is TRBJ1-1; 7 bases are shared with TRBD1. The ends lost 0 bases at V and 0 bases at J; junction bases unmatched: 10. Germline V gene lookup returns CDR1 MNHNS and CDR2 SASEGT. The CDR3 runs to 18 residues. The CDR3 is CASSEARVTGHLNTEAFF. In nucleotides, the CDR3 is TGTGCCAGCAGTGAAGCGCGCGTGACAGGGCATTTGAACACTGAAGCTTTCTTT.